This T cell receptor (beta chain) was identified during a study of beta chain features in type 1 diabetes. Whole-study findings and limits: There was a moderate but significant shortening of TCRB CDR3s in all four CD4+ subsets of Type 1 diabetes patients. Relative to healthy donors, patients appeared to have naive, central memory and Treg TCRB repertoires that were more similar.

This clone appeared a few times. No antigen is known for it. With V trimmed by 3 bases and J by 4 bases, 14 bases remained unmatched. Germline CDR1 is SGHAT and CDR2 is FQNNGV. The CDR3 spans 18 residues. Of the isolated RNA, all was reverse transcribed, and so the sequenced material was expressed TCRB transcripts. Profiling relied on immunoSEQ multiplex PCR, and the TCRdb table lists in-frame clones only, not all of them. The table has roughly 230,000 clones, roughly 11% seen once. Sequencing input: naive CD4+ T cells from blood. This receptor was taken from a man aged 30-40 years with type 1 diabetes. V gene TRBV11-2 combines with J gene TRBJ2-3; TRBD2 matches 9 bases. Here the CDR3 reads CASSFFGLASGMADTQYF. For the CDR3, the DNA is TGTGCCAGCAGCTTCTTCGGACTAGCGAGCGGGATGGCAGATACGCAGTATTTT.